This TCR beta chain came from a study of PD-L1 blockade in urothelial cancer. Produced via immunoSEQ multiplex PCR; TCRdb's table is partial and in-frame only. This sample has about 84,000 clones, with 82% found just once. Germline-derived CDR1 and CDR2 are WSHSY and SAAADI. CDR3 length: 19 residues. The trim removed 3 bases at V and 2 bases at J, leaving 16 bases unmatched. This sequence originates from a man aged 70 or older with urothelial cancer. This chain joins TRBV10-2 and TRBJ2-1; 7 nucleotides line up with TRBD2. The specimen comprised PBMCs, sampled around atezolizumab (anti-PD-L1) treatment. The CDR3, as DNA: TGCGCCAGCAGTGACAGTAGAGGTCAAGCGGGGCCCCCCTACAATGAGCAGTTCTTC. It codes for CASSDSRGQAGPPYNEQFF.